These 31 T cell receptor beta chains came from one sample sequenced in a study of Graves' ophthalmopathy and Graves' hyperthyroidism. Amplification of TCR beta CDR3 regions used RNA transcripts. Second-round multiplex PCR followed a first-round RT-PCR using HTBI primers. A single record per CDR3 protein comes from TCRdb applying MiXCR to the multiplex PCR reads. This table has about 1.1 million distinct CDR3 sequences, about two fifths appearing once. The sequenced sample was peripheral blood or thyroid tissue (not recorded which). These TCRs come from an adult man with Graves' hyperthyroidism.

This clonotype was recorded a few times. This may come from a read error, since a much larger clone is one base off. V is TRBV7-6 and J is TRBJ1-1, with D perhaps TRBD1 (6 bases). CDR3 size: 14 residues. Germline V gene data show CDR1 as SGHVS and CDR2 as FNYEAQ. The CDR3 loop is CAGRGGPANTEAFF. The CDR3 nucleotides are TGTGCCGGCAGGGGTGGACCTGCGAACACTGAAGCTTTCTTT.

The CDR3 loop is CASSVDWTSGGEETQYF. The CDR3 DNA reads TGTGCCAGCAGCGTAGATTGGACTAGCGGGGGTGAGGAGACCCAGTACTTC. V is TRBV9 and J is TRBJ2-5; 13 bases line up with TRBD2. The CDR3 extends over 17 amino acids. Per germline, CDR1 SGDLS and CDR2 YYNGEE. With V trimmed by 0 bases and J by 5 bases, 7 bases remained unmatched.

This clonotype occurred many times. The rearrangement uses TRBV10-3 and TRBJ2-7, with a possible D match to TRBD1 (6 bases). Trimming cost V 5 bases and J 3 bases, with 14 bases left between them. This CDR3 spans 14 amino acids. Germline V gene data show CDR1 as ENHRY and CDR2 as SYGVKD. The CDR3 spells CAISTGKGHYEQYF. CDR3 in DNA: TGTGCCATCAGTACAGGGAAGGGCCACTACGAGCAGTACTTC.

This clonotype came up many times. This chain joins TRBV12-3 or TRBV12-4 and TRBJ2-7, with a weak D call TRBD1 (6 bases). Trimming took off 4 bases at V and 5 bases at J, with 18 bases between the two ends. This CDR3 contains 15 residues. CDR3 protein: CASSSDTGRRDEQYF. The CDR3 DNA sequence: TGTGCCAGCAGTTCCGATACAGGGAGACGGGACGAGCAGTACTTC.

The chain uses TRBV29-1 and TRBJ2-7; 9 nucleotides align to TRBD2. Germline lookup yields CDR1 SQVTM and CDR2 ANQGSEA. The trim removed 1 base at V and 5 bases at J, leaving 18 bases unmatched. This CDR3 has 18 amino acids. CDR3 DNA sequence: TGCAGCGTTGAAGCCCCTAGCGTAGAGGGACTAGCTATCGACGAGCAGTACTTC. Its translation is CSVEAPSVEGLAIDEQYF.

At least ten counts were recorded for this clonotype. This sequence joins TRBV9 and TRBJ1-6, with a tentative D call TRBD1 (5 bases). Germline V lookup: CDR1 SGDLS, CDR2 YYNGEE. Trimming stripped 0 bases from V and 9 bases from J, with 10 bases between. The CDR3 spans 14 residues. The CDR3: CASSVARGGSPLHF. The CDR3 nucleotides are TGTGCCAGCAGCGTAGCGAGGGGAGGTTCACCCCTCCACTTT.

V and J are TRBV11-1 and TRBJ1-2; TRBD1 matches at 11 bases. The CDR3 has 19 residues. The germline V gene encodes CDR1 SGHAT and CDR2 FQDESV (reference sequence). Unmatched junction bases numbered 18, after V lost 5 bases and J lost 4 bases. CDR3 protein: CASSVSGTGGSSEGYGYTF. In DNA form, the CDR3 reads TGTGCCAGCAGCGTCTCCGGGACAGGGGGTTCCTCAGAAGGCTATGGCTACACCTTC.

This clonotype occurred many times. This CDR3 is CASSNLRAPNEKLFF. The CDR3 region has the DNA TGTGCCAGCAGCAATTTACGAGCGCCTAATGAAAAACTGTTTTTT. This chain links TRBV14 with TRBJ1-4; D call uncertain. Trimming cost V 5 bases and J 3 bases, with 13 bases left between them. Per the germline V gene, CDR1 is SGHDN and CDR2 is FVKESK. The CDR3 is made up of 15 amino acids.

The chain uses TRBV20-1 and TRBJ2-7; D might be TRBD2 (5 bases). Germline values: CDR1 DFQATT, CDR2 SNEGSKA (reference sequence). The CDR3 consists of 10 residues. CDR3 in DNA: TGCAGGGTCGGGGCCTACGAGCAGTACTTC. This translates into CRVGAYEQYF.

The rearrangement joins TRBV12-3 or TRBV12-4 to TRBJ1-2; TRBD1 agrees at 12 bases. The CDR3 has 15 residues. With 5 bases clipped from V and 8 bases from J, the junction kept 9 bases outside the gene matches. The CDR3: CASSPSGDRGRGYTF. The CDR3 DNA is TGTGCCAGCAGTCCCTCCGGGGACAGGGGGCGAGGCTACACCTTC.

Notes on this clonotype: At one of its ends the junction is not consistent with the germline gene, which may arise from a read error. This sequence joins TRBV10-3 and TRBJ2-7, with 10 bases aligning to TRBD1. The CDR3 totals 15 residues. In germline, CDR1 is ENHRY, CDR2 SYGVKD. CDR3 coding DNA: TGTGCCATCAGTGAGCCAGGGGACAGGGGCCACGAGCGGTACTTC. This translates into CAISEPGDRGHERYF.

This clonotype was recorded many times. The chain recombines TRBV7-9 with TRBJ1-1; D might be TRBD1 (6 bases). The V end lost 8 bases, the J end lost 6 bases, and 22 bases lay between the germline ends. This CDR3 contains 15 residues. CDR1 is SEHNR, CDR2 FQNEAQ, per germline (reference sequence). The CDR3 sequence is CASESLRQVTPEAFF. CDR3 bases: TGTGCCAGCGAGAGCTTACGACAGGTAACTCCTGAAGCTTTCTTT.

Worth noting for this clonotype: At one end the junction does not follow the germline gene, possibly because of a read error. The V call is TRBV10-1, the J call TRBJ2-7; 8 bases agree with TRBD2. Germline values: CDR1 WNHNN, CDR2 SYGVQD (reference sequence). CDR3 length equals 15 residues. The CDR3 region is CASSPTGGGYLEQYF. The CDR3 nucleotides are TGTGCCAGCAGCCCGACTGGCGGGGGGTACCTCGAGCAGTACTTC.

This chain connects TRBV29-1 to TRBJ2-5; D perhaps matches TRBD2 (7 bases). Germline V lookup: CDR1 SQVTM, CDR2 ANQGSEA. V dropped 0 bases and J dropped 6 bases, with 14 bases sitting between them. The CDR3 has 14 residues. The CDR3 bases are TGCAGCGTTGAAGATCGGGGGGCGGAAAAGACCCAGTACTTC. Residues: CSVEDRGAEKTQYF.

This clonotype showed up many times. V and J are TRBV5-4 and TRBJ2-7; D uncertain. This CDR3 region has 13 residues. Per the germline V gene, CDR1 is SGHNT and CDR2 is YYREEE (reference sequence). V was clipped by 0 bases and J by 5 bases, with 9 bases between them. CDR3 in DNA: TGTGCCAGCAGCTTGGAGCAGACTCACGAGCAGTACTTC. Protein product: CASSLEQTHEQYF.

The chain couples TRBV30 to TRBJ1-2; D is uncertain. CDR1 and CDR2 (germline): GTSNPN, SVGIG (reference sequence). V lost 4 bases and J lost 4, with 7 bases in between. The CDR3 sequence is 11 residues long. The CDR3 loop is CAWKSVYGYTF. The CDR3 DNA sequence: TGTGCCTGGAAATCGGTCTATGGCTACACCTTC.

This clonotype was observed at least ten times. The J gene is TRBJ1-5, the V gene TRBV20-1; no clear D. The germline V and J ends were trimmed by 1 base and 5 bases, with 9 bases remaining between them. Germline assignment: CDR1 DFQATT and CDR2 SNEGSKA (reference sequence). The CDR3 is made up of 13 amino acids. The DNA for the CDR3 is TGCAGTGCTAGAGTGACTCATTATCAGCCCCAGCATTTT. It codes for CSARVTHYQPQHF.

On this clonotype itself: The germline gene is not matched at one end of the junction; a read error may be the cause. The J gene is TRBJ1-2, the V gene TRBV5-1; 8 nucleotides line up with TRBD1. Germline CDR1 and CDR2: SGHRS and YFSETQ. The CDR3 sequence is 15 residues long. CDR3 residues: CASSPAGGRGDGYTF. The CDR3, as DNA: TGTGCCAGCAGCCCGGCAGGGGGCAGAGGAGATGGCTACACCTTC.

This clonotype was picked up many times. The chain joins TRBV20-1 to TRBJ2-7, with 7 bases that match TRBD2. V shed 1 base, J shed 3 bases, and the junction held 12 bases outside the gene matches. CDR1 and CDR2 from the germline V gene are DFQATT and SNEGSKA (reference sequence). The CDR3 is made up of 16 amino acids. The DNA of the CDR3 is TGCAGTGCTAGAGGGGCGGGAGCGGAGGACGTCTACGAGCAGTACTTC. This sequence encodes CSARGAGAEDVYEQYF.

This clonotype appeared many times. The genes are TRBV20-1 and TRBJ1-2; D gene unclear. Trimming took off 1 base at V and 8 bases at J, with 8 bases between the two ends. The CDR3 runs 11 residues. The germline CDR1 and CDR2 sequences are DFQATT and SNEGSKA (reference sequence). The CDR3 region is CSARVRVGYTF. The CDR3 DNA reads as TGCAGTGCTAGAGTCCGGGTCGGCTACACCTTC.

The CDR3 sequence: CAWSRLAGSYEQYF. In nucleotides, the CDR3 is TGTGCCTGGAGCCGACTAGCGGGATCCTACGAGCAGTACTTC. V usage is TRBV30 and J usage is TRBJ2-7, with 11 bases that match TRBD2. J was trimmed by 1 base and V by 3 bases; bases with no gene match: 2. The CDR3 has 14 residues. CDR1 is GTSNPN, CDR2 SVGIG, per germline (reference sequence).

This clonotype appeared a few times. This chain uses TRBV20-1 with TRBJ2-7, with D possibly being TRBD1 (6 bases). CDR1 is DFQATT and CDR2 is SNEGSKA in the germline V gene (reference sequence). V lost 6 bases and J lost 0, with 15 bases in between. This CDR3 has 14 residues. The CDR3 DNA follows: TGCAGTGCCCGGACAGACAGCGACTCCTACGAGCAGTACTTC. This sequence encodes CSARTDSDSYEQYF.

This clonotype was counted a few times. V usage is TRBV12-3 or TRBV12-4 and J usage is TRBJ2-2; D unclear. V was pared by 4 bases and J by 3 bases, with 9 bases between. The CDR3 contains 14 residues. The CDR3 region has the DNA TGTGCCAGCAGTTCCGACACGGACACCGGGGAGCTGTTTTTT. Translation: CASSSDTDTGELFF.

This clonotype has at least ten counts. The chain is built from TRBV25-1 and TRBJ2-7; D is perhaps TRBD1 (5 bases). The CDR3 is made up of 13 amino acids. Trimming removed 3 bases from V and 2 bases from J, with 8 bases in between. In germline, CDR1 is MGHDK, CDR2 SYGVNS. This CDR3 reads CASSDTGTYEQYF. DNA for the CDR3: TGTGCCAGCAGTGACACAGGTACCTACGAGCAGTACTTC.

In nucleotides, the CDR3 is TGTGCCATCAGTGCCCGACTAGCGGGAGGGCCTGAAGAGCAGTACTTC. This translates into CAISARLAGGPEEQYF. The chain combines TRBV10-3 with TRBJ2-7; 14 bases match TRBD2. J was trimmed by 7 bases and V by 4 bases; bases with no gene match: 9. Germline loops: CDR1 ENHRY, CDR2 SYGVKD. This CDR3 has 16 residues.

This clonotype came up a few times. The CDR3 coding sequence is TGTGCCAGTAGTATTTTCAGCTCCGGGGAGCTGTTTTTT. Residues: CASSIFSSGELFF. The chain uses TRBV19 and TRBJ2-2; D call uncertain. This CDR3 has 13 amino acids. Germline-derived CDR1 and CDR2 are LNHDA and SQIVND (reference sequence). Trimming stripped 3 bases from V and 6 bases from J, with 8 bases between.

The rearrangement links TRBV30 to TRBJ2-5, with D maybe TRBD1 (5 bases). The CDR3 is 13 residues long. Germline V gene sequence: CDR1 GTSNPN, CDR2 SVGIG (reference sequence). Trimming shortened V by 0 bases and J by 1 base, and 6 bases separated the two germline ends. The CDR3 nucleotides are TGTGCCTGGAGTGTGGGGCGCCAAGAGACCCAGTACTTC. Translated: CAWSVGRQETQYF.

The chain combines TRBV4-2 with TRBJ1-2; D is uncertain. This CDR3 region has 12 residues. The ends were cut back, 0 bases at V and 8 bases at J, with 7 bases in the middle. CDR1 is LGHNA, CDR2 YNFKEQ, per germline. The CDR3 nucleotides read TGTGCCAGCAGCCAAGATGGAGGCGGCTACACCTTC. The encoded protein is CASSQDGGGYTF.

This clonotype was seen a few times. Just one base apart from a much larger clone, this may be a read error. The gene calls are TRBV24-1 and TRBJ2-2; no clear D gene. V was cut by 5 bases and J by 6 bases, with 6 bases left in between. CDR1 KGHDR and CDR2 SFDVKD come from the germline V gene. The length of the CDR3 is 12 residues. CDR3 loop: CATSATAGELFF. CDR3 nucleotide sequence: TGTGCCACCAGTGCTACCGCCGGGGAGCTGTTTTTT.

The genes are TRBV27 and TRBJ1-2; D not resolved. The CDR3 consists of 13 residues. Germline V gives CDR1 MNHEY, CDR2 SMNVEV (reference sequence). V was cut by 5 bases and J by 4 bases, with 11 bases left in between. CDR3 in amino acids: CASSLSRSYGYTF. The CDR3 bases are TGTGCCAGCAGTCTCTCCCGCTCCTATGGCTACACCTTC.

In its sample, this clonotype was seen many times. The chain is built from TRBV10-3 and TRBJ2-7; D is possibly TRBD1 (6 bases). Per germline, CDR1 ENHRY and CDR2 SYGVKD. This CDR3 is 13 amino acids long. Trimming cost V 10 bases and J 2 bases, with 15 bases left between them. CDR3 region: CATQNDRTYEQYF. CDR3 nucleotides: TGTGCCACCCAGAATGACAGGACCTACGAGCAGTACTTC.